These T cell receptor beta chains were read from a single sample in a study of cytomegalovirus exposure and HLA in healthy donors. Assay: immunoSEQ multiplex PCR; the TCRdb copy retains only in-frame clones and omits some. Among under 300,000 clones, roughly two thirds were seen once, and the ten largest hold roughly 2.4%. Sequencing was performed on PBMCs. The receptors derive from a female donor in good health and CMV-seronegative. Each CDR3 is given with its conserved first and last residue. The D gene is left open where the match is weak. Part of the rows lack a size; the others show once, few, many or a class for expanded clones.

j_gene	abundance	v_gene	d_gene	CDR3nt	CDR3aa
TRBJ1-1	-	TRBV6-1	-	TGTGCCAGTAAGGGGACTCCCTTGAACACTGAAGCTTTCTTT	CASKGTPLNTEAFF
TRBJ1-1	-	TRBV4-2	TRBD1	TGTGCCAGCAGCCAAAAAGGGACAGGGGGAAGAAACACTGAAGCTTTCTTT	CASSQKGTGGRNTEAFF
TRBJ1-1	-	TRBV4-2	-	TGTGCCAGCAGCCCATGGTTGGAGGTCACTGAAGCTTTCTTT	CASSPWLEVTEAFF
TRBJ2-1	-	TRBV5-1	-	TGCGCCAGCAGCCCGGTTCGCACTAGCTCCTACAATGAGCAGTTCTTC	CASSPVRTSSYNEQFF
TRBJ2-7	few	TRBV27	-	TGTGCCAGCAGCATCCAGGGACTTTCTCTCTACGAGCAGTACTTC	CASSIQGLSLYEQYF
TRBJ2-7	-	TRBV7-9	TRBD2	TGTTCCAGCGGGTGGTCCGGGACTAGCGGCTACGAGCAGTACTTC	CSSGWSGTSGYEQYF
TRBJ2-5	-	TRBV7-9	TRBD2	TGTGCCAGCAGCTTATTAGCGGGAGGGCCTCCTGAGGAGACCCAGTACTTC	CASSLLAGGPPEETQYF
TRBJ1-1	-	TRBV6-5	TRBD1	TGTGCCAGCAGTTACTCCCAGGGGGTGGCCACTGAAGCTTTCTTT	CASSYSQGVATEAFF
TRBJ2-7	few	TRBV5-1	TRBD2	TGCGCCAGCAGCTCCCCTAGCGGAGCCTCCTACGAGCAGTACTTC	CASSSPSGASYEQYF
TRBJ2-1	-	TRBV5-1	TRBD2	TGCGCCAGCAGCCCGCCGGGACTAGCGAATGAGCAGTTCTTC	CASSPPGLANEQFF
TRBJ2-7	-	TRBV28	-	TGTGCCAGCAGCTCTGCGGGACAGTCTCCCTACGAGCAGTACTTC	CASSSAGQSPYEQYF
TRBJ1-1	few	TRBV21-1	-	TGTGCCAGCAGTGGCAGGGGCATCACTGAAGCTTTCTTT	CASSGRGITEAFF
TRBJ2-7	few	TRBV7-9	-	TGTTCCAGCAGCTTAGAACTAGCTTCTATGGAGCAGTACTTC	CSSSLELASMEQYF
TRBJ2-7	-	TRBV5-5	-	TGTGCCAGCAGCCCTCCCCACAGGGTTCAAGACGAGCAGTACTTC	CASSPPHRVQDEQYF
TRBJ1-1	-	TRBV5-7	-	TGTGCCAGCAGCTTGTGTCCCGGGCCGAAGGGGCCTGAAGCTTTCTTT	CASSLCPGPKGPEAFF
TRBJ2-1	-	TRBV5-8	TRBD2	TGTGCCAGCAGCTGGACGGGACTAGCGGGAGTGAGCGATGAGCAGTTCTTC	CASSWTGLAGVSDEQFF
TRBJ2-3	-	TRBV29-1	-	TGCACCGGGTCCCCCACAGATACGCAGTATTTT	CTGSPTDTQYF
TRBJ2-7	-	TRBV6-1	-	TGTGCCAGCAGTAGCTCGCGGTACGAGCAGTACTTC	CASSSSRYEQYF
TRBJ2-5	-	TRBV7-9	-	TGTGCCAGCAGCTCCCCATACGGGATGGAGGAGACCCAGTACTTC	CASSSPYGMEETQYF
TRBJ1-5	-	TRBV6-5	TRBD1	TGTGCCAGCGCACAGGGGGCGGGTCAGCCCCAGCATTTT	CASAQGAGQPQHF
TRBJ1-4	few	TRBV7-9	-	TGTGCCAGCAGCTTAAACTTAGAAAATGAAAAACTGTTTTTT	CASSLNLENEKLFF
TRBJ2-2	-	TRBV19	TRBD2	TGTGCCAGTACTGCGACTAGCGGGAATCCCACCGGGGAGCTGTTTTTT	CASTATSGNPTGELFF
TRBJ1-4	-	TRBV7-9	TRBD1	TGTGCCAGCAGCTTGGTACAGGGGAGTCTTGAAAAACTGTTTTTT	CASSLVQGSLEKLFF
TRBJ2-1	-	TRBV20-1	-	TGCAGTGCGCCAGCGGAAGAGCAGTTCTTC	CSAPAEEQFF
TRBJ2-7	-	TRBV28	TRBD1	TGTGCCAGCAGTTTAGCCCGACAGGGCTCCTACGAGCAGTACTTC	CASSLARQGSYEQYF
TRBJ2-1	-	TRBV6-4	TRBD2	TGTGCCAGCAGAATAGCGGGAGGAACGGGTGAGCAGTTCTTC	CASRIAGGTGEQFF
TRBJ1-5	-	TRBV5-4	-	TGTGCCAGCAGCCCGACAGCCGATAGCAATCAGCCCCAGCATTTT	CASSPTADSNQPQHF
TRBJ1-1	few	TRBV19	TRBD1	TGTGCCAGTACCCGGCAGGGGGTCTCTGAAGCTTTCTTT	CASTRQGVSEAFF
TRBJ2-5	once	TRBV7-2	TRBD1	TGTGCCAGCACCCCGGGACAGGGGGTTCCCGAGACCCAGTACTTC	CASTPGQGVPETQYF
TRBJ1-1	-	TRBV30	TRBD1	TGTGCCTGGAGGAAGACAGGGGGCATGAACACTGAAGCTTTCTTT	CAWRKTGGMNTEAFF
TRBJ2-7	-	TRBV5-1	-	TGCGCCAGCAGCGGAGCAGGGAGGTCCTACGAGCAGTACTTC	CASSGAGRSYEQYF
TRBJ2-3	-	TRBV5-4	-	TGTGCCAGCACGCCTGGAGGAGATACGCAGTATTTT	CASTPGGDTQYF
TRBJ2-4	-	TRBV5-6	-	TGTGCCAGCAGTCCCGCGTGGCTAGCAGGCAGAAACATTCAGTACTTC	CASSPAWLAGRNIQYF
TRBJ1-2	-	TRBV5-8	-	TGTGCCAGCAGCCCACAGGTTAACTATGGCTACACCTTC	CASSPQVNYGYTF
TRBJ1-2	-	TRBV9	TRBD1	TGTGCCAGCTCGAAGGGGACAGGGGTTTATGGCTACACCTTC	CASSKGTGVYGYTF
TRBJ2-3	few	TRBV6-1	TRBD1	TGTGCCAGCAGTTGGGACAGAGATACGCAGTATTTT	CASSWDRDTQYF
TRBJ2-7	once	TRBV18	-	TGTGCCAGCTCACCACCGGGGCCGAAGTACGAGCAGTACTTC	CASSPPGPKYEQYF
TRBJ2-4	-	TRBV19	-	TGTGCCAGTAGTATGGTCGGTAACATTCAGTACTTC	CASSMVGNIQYF
TRBJ1-4	few	TRBV6-5	-	TGTGCCAGCAGCTCCGAGGGTTCAACTAATGAAAAACTGTTTTTT	CASSSEGSTNEKLFF
TRBJ2-7	-	TRBV19	TRBD2	TGTGCCAGTAATGGACTAGCGGGGCCCTACGAGCAGTACTTC	CASNGLAGPYEQYF
TRBJ2-7	-	TRBV11-3	-	TGTGCCAGCAGCTTACCGGGACAATACGAGCAGTACTTC	CASSLPGQYEQYF
TRBJ2-7	once	TRBV5-5	-	TGTGCCAGCGAAGGCGGGTCCTACGAGCAGTACTTC	CASEGGSYEQYF
TRBJ1-5	few	TRBV19	-	TGTGCCAGTAGTATGGCGGTAGCAAGCAATCAGCCCCAGCATTTT	CASSMAVASNQPQHF
TRBJ2-3	-	TRBV20-1	-	TGCAGTGCTTTATCCCCCGATACGCAGTATTTT	CSALSPDTQYF
TRBJ2-5	-	TRBV28	TRBD1	TGTGCCAGCAGTTTGCCCGACCACGGGACAGGGGGCCTCGAGACCCAGTACTTC	CASSLPDHGTGGLETQYF